Described below is a single T cell receptor (beta chain) sequence and its context. The antigen remains undetermined. This sample is part of a study of cytomegalovirus exposure and HLA in healthy donors. Study observations and caveats: A later analysis reportedly found fewer N-insertions in an Asian-associated ancestry cluster than the roughly 670-donor mean. Later work found most CMV-associated TCR beta chains apparently HLA-restricted.

Nominal health characterized the donors when sampled, though unrecorded immune exposures were likely. Trimming cost V 3 bases and J 5 bases, with 12 bases left between them. The CDR3 spans 13 residues. Germline CDR1 and CDR2: SGHDT and YYEEEE. Vbeta (60) and Jbeta (13) primers were used in the PCR. Method: immunoSEQ multiplex PCR; TCRdb's copy keeps in-frame clones and lacks some. The sample lists 150,000 to 200,000 clones; roughly 72% were seen once. What was sequenced was PBMCs. The chain has TRBV5-6 and TRBJ2-7; D unresolved. This TCR came from a man aged 25 to 40 in good health and CMV-seronegative. DNA for the CDR3: TGTGCCAGCAGCTCGGAACGTACAGACGAGCAGTACTTC. Protein sequence: CASSSERTDEQYF.